The clone carrying this T cell receptor beta chain was counted only a few times. Its specificity is not known. The data were obtained in a study of siplizumab effects on memory and regulatory T cells. General study findings and limits: The average Treg-derived proportion among mappable alloreactive CD4+ clones was 65% to 70% with siplizumab versus 25% to 30% in controls. Researchers did not confirm the suppressive function of proliferating Tregs from siplizumab cultures. Naive T cells looked more diverse than memory cells, and they looked like major contributors to the alloresponse.

TCR templates numbering 95,000 to 100,000 were assayed per sample. Here immunoSEQ multiplex PCR was the method, and the copy in TCRdb shows in-frame clones only, minus some. The sample consists of fewer than 120,000 clones, roughly 92% of them appearing once. CDR1 and CDR2 (germline): GTSNPN, SVGIG (reference sequence). The CDR3 is 16 amino acids. Germline trimming cut 5 bases from V and 1 base from J; bases unmatched to any gene: 11. The sequence came from a human donor in good health. Sequenced sample: CD4+ T cells sorted from blood. The rearrangement links TRBV30 to TRBJ1-5; 7 bases line up with TRBD1. The CDR3 DNA sequence: TGTGCCTGGTCCCGGAGGGGGACAGTAAGCAATCAGCCCCAGCATTTT. Its protein is CAWSRRGTVSNQPQHF.